The present T cell receptor beta chain was sequenced within a study of radiation and T cells in renal cell carcinoma. The data were produced by immunoSEQ multiplex PCR, yet TCRdb's version contains in-frame clones alone and is incomplete. The profile shows over 120,000 clones, about 88% of them singletons. The time point was: blood 4 weeks post-SBRT, at nephrectomy. Treatment meaning: 15 Gy SBRT to primary tumor, nephrectomy 4 weeks later. This clone was observed a few times. CDR3 size: 15 residues. Germline lookup yields CDR1 SGHNT and CDR2 YYREEE (reference sequence). J gave up 5 bases and V 5 bases, and 10 bases lay outside the gene matches.

The chain combines TRBV5-4 with TRBJ1-1; 9 bases line up with TRBD1. The sample consisted of blood, taken from a patient whose treatment included radiotherapy and nephrectomy. This TCR derives from a woman in her 50s with renal cell carcinoma. The chain's CDR3 is CASSYPGQGETEAFF. The CDR3 DNA follows: TGTGCCAGCAGTTACCCGGGACAGGGAGAGACTGAAGCTTTCTTT.